This TCR beta chain was documented in a study of CD8+ T cells in alopecia areata. General study points: Unlike in mice, where it was clearer, TCR sharing across patients was less clear, possibly HLA-related.

Points on this clone: Antigen specificity is unknown.

The investigators collected lesional scalp punch biopsies and peripheral blood from alopecia areata patients. The sorting of PBMCs gave CD4+ and CD8+ T cells. Sequencing relied on a cDNA template that was reverse transcribed from extracted RNA. Only in-frame clones appear in the TCRdb table, and some are missing; sequencing was by immunoSEQ multiplex PCR. The table records about 97,000 clones, roughly two fifths of them present only once. Germline lookup yields CDR1 KGHSH and CDR2 LQKENI. V was shortened by 4 bases and J by 1 base, with 7 bases between the two germline ends. This CDR3 is built from 13 residues.

The chain combines TRBV18 with TRBJ2-5; D is unresolved. Sequencing input: CD4+ T cells sorted from blood. The clonotype was recovered from a human donor with alopecia areata. The CDR3 sequence is CASSQGFQETQYF. CDR3 DNA: TGTGCCAGCTCACAGGGATTCCAAGAGACCCAGTACTTC.